This T cell receptor (beta chain) was found in a study of blood T cell repertoires in COVID-19. The wider study: Italy, Spain and the United States were the sources of the convalescent and acute COVID-19 samples. PBMCs, B-cell-depleted T cells, or T cells were the source of the cDNA or gDNA that made up the material.

The CDR3 runs to 13 residues. Germline lookup yields CDR1 KGHSH and CDR2 LQKENI. V was cut by 6 bases and J by 3 bases, with 11 bases left in between. This clone was recorded only once. Original data processing: Estimates of nucleated cell counts were drawn from the amplification of reference gene primers. This table comes from immunoSEQ multiplex PCR, and its TCRdb copy is limited to in-frame clones, with some not included. V and J calls and clone size are as listed in that table; D and trimming were resolved from the DNA. The data contain under 95,000 clones, 80% to 90% of them singletons. The V call is TRBV18, the J call TRBJ1-1; no clear D. The source of this sequence is an elderly man in a cohort sampled during active COVID-19. The source material was peripheral blood. The CDR3 here is CASSEAADTEAFF. The DNA of the CDR3 is TGTGCCAGCTCGGAGGCCGCGGACACTGAAGCTTTCTTT.